The present T cell receptor beta chain was sequenced within a study of PD-L1 blockade in urothelial cancer. Turning to the study itself: The patients first took atezolizumab at some point between 2014 and 2015, receiving 1,200 mg intravenously every 3 weeks. Investigators checked blood 3 weeks (second dose) and 6 weeks after treatment start. Median T cell yield from blood was around 140,000.

Time point defined: peripheral blood 6 weeks after treatment start. Sequenced by immunoSEQ multiplex PCR; TCRdb stores in-frame clones only, minus some. This sample has around 53,000 clones, with about 85% found just once. Concerning this clone itself: Its antigen remains unknown.

Trimming removed 5 bases at V and 1 base at J, with 12 bases between. In germline, CDR1 is SGHTA, CDR2 FQGNSA. This CDR3 is built from 14 residues. Study findings and constraints: Below-median blood TCR clonality before treatment forecast better survival.

The sample consisted of PBMCs, taken around atezolizumab (anti-PD-L1) treatment. The source of this sequence is a man aged 45-60 years with urothelial cancer. The V call is TRBV7-2, the J call TRBJ2-7; no definite D call. CDR3 in amino acids: CASSTQLGSYEQYF. The CDR3 DNA reads as TGTGCCAGCAGCACACAGTTAGGATCCTACGAGCAGTACTTC.